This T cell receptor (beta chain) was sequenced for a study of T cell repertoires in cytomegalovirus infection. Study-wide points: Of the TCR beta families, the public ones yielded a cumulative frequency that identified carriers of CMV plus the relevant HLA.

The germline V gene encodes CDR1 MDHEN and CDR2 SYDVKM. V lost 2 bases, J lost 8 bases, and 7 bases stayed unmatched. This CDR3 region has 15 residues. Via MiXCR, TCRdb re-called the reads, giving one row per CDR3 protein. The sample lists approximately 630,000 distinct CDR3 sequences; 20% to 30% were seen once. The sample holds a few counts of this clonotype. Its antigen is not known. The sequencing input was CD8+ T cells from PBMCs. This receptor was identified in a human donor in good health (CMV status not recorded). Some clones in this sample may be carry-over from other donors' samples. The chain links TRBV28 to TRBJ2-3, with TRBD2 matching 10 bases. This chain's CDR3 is CASSLLAGAPSTQYF. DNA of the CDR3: TGTGCCAGCAGTTTACTAGCGGGAGCACCTTCTACGCAGTATTTT.